Shown below are 6 T cell receptor beta chains from a single sample sequenced in a study of shared clonotypes between healthy human individuals. Produced via immunoSEQ multiplex PCR; TCRdb's table is partial and in-frame only. The top ten clones hold approximately 1.5% of a sample with nearly 1 million clones, over 60% of them seen once. The sample was memory CD4+ T cells sorted from blood. Stated subset: CD45RA-negative fraction. These receptors came from a man aged 18 to 35 in good health.

Written as DNA, the CDR3 is TGTGCCAGCTCAGAGGTCGGAAACACCATATATTTT. Its translation is CASSEVGNTIYF. The rearrangement joins TRBV18 to TRBJ1-3; no firm D call. Germline V gives CDR1 KGHSH, CDR2 LQKENI. The CDR3 covers 12 residues. Trimming pared 5 bases from V and 4 bases from J, leaving 6 bases between.

V and J are TRBV28 and TRBJ2-1; 12 nucleotides align to TRBD2. Germline values: CDR1 MDHEN, CDR2 SYDVKM. The CDR3 covers 16 residues. V dropped 8 bases and J dropped 7; count of bases not matched to a gene: 12. The DNA of the CDR3 is TGTGCCAGCTTTCCCGAGGGACTAGCGGGTCCTAATGAGCAGTTCTTC. This translates into CASFPEGLAGPNEQFF.

To note about this clone: Since a much larger clone is just one base distant, this may be a read error. The rearrangement uses TRBV19 and TRBJ1-1, with D unclear. CDR1 and CDR2 from the germline V gene are LNHDA and SQIVND (reference sequence). There are 13 residues in the CDR3. V lost 5 bases and J lost 1, with 8 bases in between. The CDR3 loop is CASSFEGNTEAFF. The DNA of the CDR3 is TGTGCCAGTAGTTTCGAGGGGAACACTGAAGCTTTCTTT.

This sequence joins TRBV15 and TRBJ1-1; D is unclear. The CDR3 is made up of 12 amino acids. The germline V and J ends were trimmed by 1 base and 4 bases, with 4 bases remaining between them. CDR1 is LNHNV and CDR2 is YYDKDF in the germline V gene (reference sequence). The DNA for the CDR3 is TGTGCCACCAGCAGAGTGTCCACTGAAGCTTTCTTT. Translated, it gives CATSRVSTEAFF. Full variable domain (missing parts from reference TRBV15 and TRBJ1-1): DAMVIQNPRYQVTQFGKPVTLSCSQTLNHNVMYWYQQKSSQAPKLLFHYYDKDFNNEADTPDNFQSRRPNTSFCFLDIRSPGLGDTAMYLCATSRVSTEAFFGQGTRLTVV.

This clone turned up a few times. The chain couples TRBV11-2 to TRBJ2-3; D unclear. V was pared by 2 bases and J by 5 bases, with 11 bases between. The CDR3 consists of 14 residues. Looked up from germline, CDR1 is SGHAT and CDR2 is FQNNGV. CDR3 region: CASSLHPSVDTQYF. The CDR3 DNA sequence: TGTGCCAGCAGCTTACACCCTTCGGTAGATACGCAGTATTTT. Based on the CDR3 plus reference TRBV11-2 and TRBJ2-3, the full variable domain is EAGVAQSPRYKIIEKRQSVAFWCNPISGHATLYWYQQILGQGPKLLIQFQNNGVVDDSQLPKDRFSAERLKGVDSTLKIQPAKLEDSAVYLCASSLHPSVDTQYFGPGTRLTVL.

The count of this clone is one. This rearrangement joins TRBV7-9 to TRBJ1-3; D gene uncertain. The CDR3 consists of 14 residues. CDR1 SEHNR and CDR2 FQNEAQ come from the germline V gene (reference sequence). The V and J ends lost 2 bases and 0 bases respectively, with 5 bases between them. This CDR3 reads CASSLLFSGNTIYF. The CDR3 DNA is TGTGCCAGCAGCTTATTGTTCTCTGGAAACACCATATATTTT.